The rows below give T cell receptor beta chains drawn from one sample of a study of tumor-infiltrating lymphocytes in localized non-small cell lung cancer. Sequenced by immunoSEQ multiplex PCR; TCRdb stores in-frame clones only, minus some. The table includes 16,000 or so clones, around 78% detected once. The sample was lung tumor tissue. The receptor source for this set is a human donor with non-small cell lung cancer. Both conserved end residues are part of each CDR3. A D gene is named only where the DNA matches it firmly. Clone size, where shown, is once, few, many, or a class for clones that have expanded.

V gene: TRBV7-9; J gene: TRBJ1-2; clone size: NA; D gene: TRBD1; CDR3 DNA: TGTGCCAGCACTCTACTGGACAGGGAACATGGCTACACCTTC; CDR3 protein: CASTLLDREHGYTF
V gene: TRBV7-8; J gene: TRBJ1-4; clone size: NA; D gene: TRBD1; CDR3 DNA: TGTGCCAGCAGCGGGACAGGGGTTGAAAAACTGTTTTTT; CDR3 protein: CASSGTGVEKLFF
V gene: TRBV18; J gene: TRBJ2-3; clone size: NA; D gene: NA; CDR3 DNA: TGTGCCAGCTCCCAAACCGCCGGGACGGCGGATGCAGATACGCAGTATTTT; CDR3 protein: CASSQTAGTADADTQYF
V gene: TRBV23-1; J gene: TRBJ2-7; clone size: NA; D gene: NA; CDR3 DNA: TGCGCCAGTCCTTGGGGCAGGGAAATCTACGAGCAGTACTTC; CDR3 protein: CASPWGREIYEQYF
V gene: TRBV6-6; J gene: TRBJ2-7; clone size: NA; D gene: NA; CDR3 DNA: TGTGCCAGCAGTCCTCGTCAGCCCAGCTCCTACGAGCAGTACTTC; CDR3 protein: CASSPRQPSSYEQYF
V gene: TRBV5-1; J gene: TRBJ2-2; clone size: NA; D gene: NA; CDR3 DNA: TGCGCCAGCAGCAATCGAGCCCCGAACACCGGGGAGCTGTTTTTT; CDR3 protein: CASSNRAPNTGELFF
V gene: TRBV27; J gene: TRBJ1-2; clone size: NA; D gene: NA; CDR3 DNA: TGTGCCAGCAGGGGGCTCGCGAGGGGGGTCCATGGCTACACCTTC; CDR3 protein: CASRGLARGVHGYTF
V gene: TRBV9; J gene: TRBJ2-1; clone size: few; D gene: TRBD2; CDR3 DNA: TGTGCCAGCAGCATCTATAGCGGGAGGGCCTCCTACAATGAGCAGTTCTTC; CDR3 protein: CASSIYSGRASYNEQFF
V gene: TRBV7-2; J gene: TRBJ2-3; clone size: NA; D gene: TRBD2; CDR3 DNA: TGTGCCAGCAGCTTTATAGCGGGATTCCCAGATACGCAGTATTTT; CDR3 protein: CASSFIAGFPDTQYF
V gene: TRBV4-3; J gene: TRBJ2-7; clone size: few; D gene: NA; CDR3 DNA: TGCGCCAGCAGCCAAGATCAGGATCGCCCCTCCTTTGAGCAGTACTTC; CDR3 protein: CASSQDQDRPSFEQYF
V gene: TRBV10-3; J gene: TRBJ2-7; clone size: NA; D gene: NA; CDR3 DNA: TGTGCCATCAGTGAGGGGGCGGACAAAGCCTACGAGCAGTACTTC; CDR3 protein: CAISEGADKAYEQYF
V gene: TRBV4-1; J gene: TRBJ1-2; clone size: few; D gene: NA; CDR3 DNA: TGCGCCAGCAGCCACCAGGGCGCTAACTATGGCTACACCTTC; CDR3 protein: CASSHQGANYGYTF
V gene: TRBV6-5; J gene: TRBJ1-2; clone size: once; D gene: NA; CDR3 DNA: TGTGCCAGCAGTTACTCGCCGAGATCCTATGGCTACACCTTC; CDR3 protein: CASSYSPRSYGYTF
V gene: TRBV18; J gene: TRBJ2-3; clone size: NA; D gene: NA; CDR3 DNA: TGTGCCAGCTCACCCGCAGGGAACACAGATACGCAGTATTTT; CDR3 protein: CASSPAGNTDTQYF
V gene: TRBV7-9; J gene: TRBJ2-3; clone size: NA; D gene: NA; CDR3 DNA: TGTGCCAGCAGCTTAAGGCTAGCGTCCGTAGCAGATACGCAGTATTTT; CDR3 protein: CASSLRLASVADTQYF
V gene: TRBV7-2; J gene: TRBJ2-1; clone size: few; D gene: TRBD2; CDR3 DNA: TGTGCCAGCAGCTTAGACGGGGGGGCGTGGAATGAGCAGTTCTTC; CDR3 protein: CASSLDGGAWNEQFF
V gene: TRBV5-4; J gene: TRBJ2-1; clone size: few; D gene: NA; CDR3 DNA: TGTGCCAGCAGCTTGGACAGAGGGGGGGTGGAGGTTGAGCAGTTCTTC; CDR3 protein: CASSLDRGGVEVEQFF
V gene: TRBV20-1; J gene: TRBJ1-2; clone size: few; D gene: NA; CDR3 DNA: TGCAGTGCTAGACCAGACTATGGCTACACCTTC; CDR3 protein: CSARPDYGYTF
V gene: TRBV19; J gene: TRBJ1-1; clone size: NA; D gene: TRBD1; CDR3 DNA: TGTGCCAGTAGTCGCCCCGGGACAGGAGGAACTGAAGCTTTCTTT; CDR3 protein: CASSRPGTGGTEAFF
V gene: TRBV7-2; J gene: TRBJ2-1; clone size: NA; D gene: NA; CDR3 DNA: TGTGCCAGCAGTCGTTTACCCCCTGAGCAGTTCTTC; CDR3 protein: CASSRLPPEQFF
V gene: TRBV5-1; J gene: TRBJ2-3; clone size: NA; D gene: TRBD2; CDR3 DNA: TGCGCCAGCAGCTTGGATGGGGGGGGGACAGATACGCAGTATTTT; CDR3 protein: CASSLDGGGTDTQYF
V gene: TRBV7-2; J gene: TRBJ1-6; clone size: NA; D gene: NA; CDR3 DNA: TGTGCCAGCAGCTTAGAGCGGGGAAGGGGATCACCCCTCCACTTT; CDR3 protein: CASSLERGRGSPLHF
V gene: TRBV5-4; J gene: TRBJ1-1; clone size: few; D gene: NA; CDR3 DNA: TGTGCCAGCAGCTTGGTCGATAGAGGGCACACTGAAGCTTTCTTT; CDR3 protein: CASSLVDRGHTEAFF
V gene: TRBV7-2; J gene: TRBJ2-3; clone size: NA; D gene: TRBD2; CDR3 DNA: TGTGCCAGCAGCCCCAGCGGGGGGCGCACAGATACGCAGTATTTT; CDR3 protein: CASSPSGGRTDTQYF
V gene: TRBV6-7; J gene: TRBJ1-2; clone size: NA; D gene: NA; CDR3 DNA: TGTGCCAGCAAGGGTAATGGCTACACCTTC; CDR3 protein: CASKGNGYTF
V gene: TRBV4-3; J gene: TRBJ2-4; clone size: NA; D gene: NA; CDR3 DNA: TGCGCCAGCAGCCAAGCCCGGTTGATGGGGAAAAACATTCAGTACTTC; CDR3 protein: CASSQARLMGKNIQYF
V gene: TRBV18; J gene: TRBJ2-1; clone size: NA; D gene: TRBD1; CDR3 DNA: TGTGCCAGCTCTCCAGGGACAGGGTCCGGGAATGAGCAGTTCTTC; CDR3 protein: CASSPGTGSGNEQFF
V gene: TRBV13; J gene: TRBJ2-2; clone size: NA; D gene: TRBD1; CDR3 DNA: TGTGCCACTTCGACAGGGGTTGGGGGCACCGGGGAGCTGTTTTTT; CDR3 protein: CATSTGVGGTGELFF
V gene: TRBV7-9; J gene: TRBJ1-3; clone size: NA; D gene: NA; CDR3 DNA: TGTGCCAGCATCAGGTGGGGGTCTGGAAACACCATATATTTT; CDR3 protein: CASIRWGSGNTIYF
V gene: TRBV10-3; J gene: TRBJ1-1; clone size: NA; D gene: NA; CDR3 DNA: TGTGCCATCAGTGGACAGCCGAACACTGAAGCTTTCTTT; CDR3 protein: CAISGQPNTEAFF
V gene: TRBV4-2; J gene: TRBJ1-1; clone size: NA; D gene: NA; CDR3 DNA: TGTGCCAGCAGCCAGGGCCGTCCGGGGGAATCCGAAGCTTTCTTT; CDR3 protein: CASSQGRPGESEAFF
V gene: TRBV27; J gene: TRBJ2-5; clone size: NA; D gene: TRBD1; CDR3 DNA: TGTGCCAGCAGTTCCCGGGACAGGGGTCAAGAGACCCAGTACTTC; CDR3 protein: CASSSRDRGQETQYF